One and the same sample provided the 28 T cell receptor beta chains below, sequenced in a study of blood T cells in healthy people across ages. It was with a sample-barcoded 5' primer and a J-beta primer mix that a second PCR of roughly 7 to 12 cycles was run. TCRdb independently ran MiXCR on the 5' RACE reads; one entry per CDR3 protein. The table has about 1,600,000 distinct CDR3 sequences, roughly 40% seen once. The sequenced sample was blood. These receptors were obtained from a woman aged 18-29 years in good health.

This clonotype was seen ten or more times. The chain links TRBV12-3 or TRBV12-4 to TRBJ2-7, with D possibly matching TRBD1 (6 bases). The CDR3 sequence is 15 residues long. V was cut by 3 bases and J by 5 bases, with 17 bases left in between. CDR3 sequence reads: CASSFRQQGYNEQYF. CDR3 nucleotide sequence: TGTGCCAGCAGTTTTAGACAACAGGGATACAACGAGCAGTACTTC.

This chain joins TRBV20-1 and TRBJ2-5; 14 nucleotides match TRBD2. V shed 2 bases and J 5 bases; nucleotides not matched to a gene: 13. CDR1 and CDR2 (germline): DFQATT, SNEGSKA (reference sequence). This CDR3 contains 18 residues. CDR3 sequence (DNA): TGCAGTGCTAGACCCGAAGAGGGACTAGCGGGAGCGGGGGAGACCCAGTACTTC. Translation: CSARPEEGLAGAGETQYF.

There are a few counts of this clonotype. The V gene is TRBV5-1, the J gene TRBJ2-3; 9 positions match TRBD1. After removal of 2 bases from V and 0 bases from J, the junction contained 4 bases not matched to a gene. The CDR3 spans 16 residues. Per germline, CDR1 SGHRS and CDR2 YFSETQ. DNA of the CDR3: TGCGCCAGCAGCTTCGGACAGGGGAAGAGCACAGATACGCAGTATTTT. Its translation is CASSFGQGKSTDTQYF.

The J gene is TRBJ1-4, the V gene TRBV5-1; D is unresolved. Deletions cut 4 bases from V and 5 bases from J, with 12 bases between. The CDR3 runs to 14 residues. Germline V gene lookup returns CDR1 SGHRS and CDR2 YFSETQ. Here the CDR3 reads CASSLQPGNEKLFF. In DNA, the CDR3 is TGCGCCAGCAGCCTGCAGCCGGGAAATGAAAAACTGTTTTTT. Full variable domain (missing parts from reference TRBV5-1 and TRBJ1-4): KAGVTQTPRYLIKTRGQQVTLSCSPISGHRSVSWYQQTPGQGLQFLFEYFSETQRNKGNFPGRFSGRQFSNSRSEMNVSTLELGDSALYLCASSLQPGNEKLFFGSGTQLSVL.

This clonotype has more than one count but fewer than ten. The DNA for the CDR3 is TGTGCCAGCAGTGATCCGGGACTAGCGGGATACTACTCCTACAATGAGCAGTTCTTC. This encodes CASSDPGLAGYYSYNEQFF. This rearrangement joins TRBV2 to TRBJ2-1; 13 nucleotides align to TRBD2. The CDR3 runs to 19 residues. Trimming at V came to 3 bases and at J to 0 bases, leaving 8 bases not matched to a gene. Germline loops: CDR1 SNHLY, CDR2 FYNNEI.

The chain has TRBV12-3 or TRBV12-4 and TRBJ2-3, with TRBD1 matching 8 bases. With 6 bases clipped from V and 3 bases from J, the junction kept 11 bases outside the gene matches. The CDR3 runs to 16 residues. The CDR3 bases are TGTGCCAGCAGCCTCCGGACAGGGTCCAGGACAGATACGCAGTATTTT. The encoded protein is CASSLRTGSRTDTQYF.

The chain joins TRBV5-1 to TRBJ2-1; 10 positions match TRBD2. Germline assignment: CDR1 SGHRS and CDR2 YFSETQ. J lost 6 bases, V lost 2 bases, and 11 bases had no gene match. There are 17 residues in the CDR3. The CDR3 spells CASSFSSGGALPNEQFF. Written as DNA, the CDR3 is TGCGCCAGCAGCTTTTCGAGCGGGGGGGCCCTCCCCAATGAGCAGTTCTTC.

J is TRBJ2-3 and V is TRBV20-1; 11 positions match TRBD2. This CDR3 comprises 12 residues. Germline V CDR1 and CDR2: DFQATT, SNEGSKA (reference sequence). Trimming took 3 bases from V and 10 from J; bases not matched to a gene: 3. DNA for the CDR3: TGCAGTGCTAGGTTACTAGCGGGAGCGCAGTATTTT. Amino acid sequence: CSARLLAGAQYF.

The chain carries TRBV5-1 and TRBJ2-3; no definite D call. The V end lost 4 bases, the J end lost 4 bases, and 10 bases lay between the germline ends. Germline CDR1 SGHRS, CDR2 YFSETQ. The CDR3 has 13 amino acids. CDR3 sequence: CASSRFEADTQYF. As DNA, the CDR3 is TGCGCCAGCAGCCGATTTGAAGCAGATACGCAGTATTTT. The entire variable domain, with the rest obtained from reference TRBV5-1 and TRBJ2-3, is as follows: KAGVTQTPRYLIKTRGQQVTLSCSPISGHRSVSWYQQTPGQGLQFLFEYFSETQRNKGNFPGRFSGRQFSNSRSEMNVSTLELGDSALYLCASSRFEADTQYFGPGTRLTVL.

The chain has TRBV20-1 and TRBJ1-1; possibly TRBD1 for D (5 bases). CDR1 and CDR2 (germline): DFQATT, SNEGSKA (reference sequence). The V and J ends lost 5 bases and 1 base respectively, with 14 bases between them. CDR3 length: 14 residues. CDR3 in amino acids: CSASTGTANTEAFF. The CDR3 DNA reads TGCAGTGCTTCTACCGGGACTGCGAACACTGAAGCTTTCTTT.

This chain uses TRBV2 with TRBJ2-1; D is unresolved. V gave up 8 bases and J gave up 3 bases, with 5 bases separating them. CDR1 is SNHLY and CDR2 is FYNNEI in the germline V gene. The CDR3 loop spans 11 amino acids. The CDR3, as DNA: TGTGCCAGCGGCTTCTACAATGAGCAGTTCTTC. Amino acid sequence: CASGFYNEQFF.

In its sample, this clonotype was seen once. This chain joins TRBV12-3 or TRBV12-4 and TRBJ2-1; 8 positions match TRBD2. The CDR3 has 16 residues. Germline trimming cut 5 bases from V and 5 bases from J; bases unmatched to any gene: 11. CDR3 nucleotide sequence: TGTGCCAGCAGTGTCCAAGCGGGAGTTTCCCACAATGAGCAGTTCTTC. Translated: CASSVQAGVSHNEQFF.

This clonotype was counted only a few times. This chain connects TRBV28 to TRBJ1-2; D perhaps matches TRBD1 (5 bases). Germline V gives CDR1 MDHEN, CDR2 SYDVKM. The CDR3 covers 14 residues. V lost 6 bases and J 2 bases, leaving 13 bases between the germline ends. The CDR3 reads CASSLNGANYGYTF. CDR3 nucleotide sequence: TGTGCCAGCAGCCTCAACGGGGCCAACTATGGCTACACCTTC.

J is TRBJ2-4 and V is TRBV20-1; D is uncertain. From germline, CDR1 is DFQATT and CDR2 SNEGSKA (reference sequence). The V and J ends lost 0 bases and 0 bases respectively, with 6 bases between them. This CDR3 comprises 14 residues. For the CDR3, the DNA is TGCAGTGCTAGAGATTCCGGAGCCAAAAACATTCAGTACTTC. Protein: CSARDSGAKNIQYF.

The chain combines TRBV12-3 or TRBV12-4 with TRBJ2-5; 7 bases agree with TRBD1. The DNA end lines up better with TRBJ2-7; the J call may be wrong. The CDR3 runs 14 residues. CDR3 coding DNA: TGTGCCAGCTCACCCCCGGGACAGAAGTACGAGCAGTACTTC. It codes for CASSPPGQKYEQYF.

This sequence joins TRBV3-1 and TRBJ2-3; D is uncertain. Trimming cost V 6 bases and J 10 bases, with 29 bases left between them. The CDR3 runs 17 residues. In germline, CDR1 is LGHDT, CDR2 YNNKEL (reference sequence). The CDR3 DNA follows: TGTGCCAGCAGTCAAAGTAGTGGGCAGGACCTTCTCTTTCCGCAGTATTTT. The encoded protein is CASSQSSGQDLLFPQYF.

This clonotype was counted ten times or more. The chain joins TRBV20-1 to TRBJ1-2; no clear D. The V gene's germline CDR1 is DFQATT and CDR2 SNEGSKA (reference sequence). The CDR3 length is 12 residues. V was pared by 0 bases and J by 9 bases, with 11 bases between. Written as DNA, the CDR3 is TGCAGTGCTAGAGAGCGCGACTTAAGCTACACCTTC. Translated, it gives CSARERDLSYTF.

This clonotype was seen a handful of times. The DNA for the CDR3 is TGTGCCAGCAGCGTAGGACTAGCGGCCCCTCTCAATGAGCAGTTCTTC. Amino acid sequence: CASSVGLAAPLNEQFF. The V and J genes are TRBV9 and TRBJ2-1; 9 nucleotides align to TRBD2. Germline CDR1 and CDR2: SGDLS and YYNGEE. Trimming removed 0 bases from V and 6 bases from J; junction bases left unmatched: 7. This CDR3 is 16 amino acids long.

This chain connects TRBV5-1 to TRBJ2-2, with a tentative D call TRBD2 (6 bases). V lost 3 bases and J 4 bases, leaving 13 bases between the germline ends. The CDR3 is 15 amino acids. The V gene's germline CDR1 is SGHRS and CDR2 YFSETQ. The CDR3 loop is CASSSNSGRTGELFF. CDR3 DNA sequence: TGCGCCAGCAGCTCAAATAGCGGACGCACCGGGGAGCTGTTTTTT. Supplemented by reference TRBV5-1 and TRBJ2-2, the full variable domain reads KAGVTQTPRYLIKTRGQQVTLSCSPISGHRSVSWYQQTPGQGLQFLFEYFSETQRNKGNFPGRFSGRQFSNSRSEMNVSTLELGDSALYLCASSSNSGRTGELFFGEGSRLTVL.

The V and J genes are TRBV12-3 or TRBV12-4 and TRBJ1-1; D is uncertain. V lost 8 bases and J lost 4, with 5 bases in between. The CDR3 contains 10 residues. CDR3 coding DNA: TGTGCCAGCCTCTCCACTGAAGCTTTCTTT. Translated, it gives CASLSTEAFF.

This chain uses TRBV24-1 with TRBJ1-5; no firm D call. With 5 bases removed from V and 1 base from J, the gap between germline ends came to 5 bases. The CDR3 is 13 residues long. Germline CDR1 is KGHDR and CDR2 is SFDVKD. The CDR3 DNA reads TGTGCCACCAGTGCGGGGAGCAATCAGCCCCAGCATTTT. It is translated as CATSAGSNQPQHF.

In regard to this clonotype: A much larger clone sits a single nucleotide away, making a read error possible. The gene calls are TRBV5-1 and TRBJ2-3, with D maybe TRBD2 (6 bases). Deletions cut 0 bases from V and 9 bases from J, with 20 bases between. Germline V gene sequence: CDR1 SGHRS, CDR2 YFSETQ. CDR3 length: 16 amino acids. The CDR3 bases are TGCGCCAGCAGCTTGGACGCCGGGAGAAGTGGCGAGACGCAGTATTTT. It yields the protein CASSLDAGRSGETQYF.

This clonotype appeared a few times. This chain uses TRBV6-6 with TRBJ2-3; 7 nucleotides align to TRBD1. This CDR3 spans 15 amino acids. The germline CDR1 and CDR2 sequences are MNHNY and SVGAGI (reference sequence). The ends lost 5 bases at V and 0 bases at J; junction bases unmatched: 5. The CDR3 loop reads CASSQTGVSTDTQYF. As DNA, the CDR3 is TGTGCCAGCAGTCAAACAGGGGTCAGCACAGATACGCAGTATTTT.

The chain employs TRBV5-1 and TRBJ2-7; D tentatively fits TRBD1 or TRBD2 (5 bases each). V was shortened by 4 bases and J by 2 bases, with 16 bases between the two germline ends. CDR1 and CDR2 from the germline V gene are SGHRS and YFSETQ. CDR3 size: 15 residues. This CDR3 reads CASSIEGVGPYEQYF. Written as DNA, the CDR3 is TGCGCCAGCAGCATAGAAGGGGTGGGACCCTACGAGCAGTACTTC.

This clonotype was counted a few times. This sequence joins TRBV5-1 and TRBJ1-6, with 9 nucleotides matching TRBD1. Trimming at V came to 4 bases and at J to 8 bases, leaving 7 bases not matched to a gene. The CDR3 consists of 15 residues. Germline V gene lookup returns CDR1 SGHRS and CDR2 YFSETQ. The CDR3 bases are TGCGCCAGCAGCGCCGGGACAGGGCCTGATTCACCCCTCCACTTT. Translated, it gives CASSAGTGPDSPLHF. The entire variable domain, with the rest obtained from reference TRBV5-1 and TRBJ1-6, is as follows: KAGVTQTPRYLIKTRGQQVTLSCSPISGHRSVSWYQQTPGQGLQFLFEYFSETQRNKGNFPGRFSGRQFSNSRSEMNVSTLELGDSALYLCASSAGTGPDSPLHFGNGTRLTVT.

This clonotype was observed a few times. The chain couples TRBV12-3 or TRBV12-4 to TRBJ2-2; the D gene could be TRBD1 or TRBD2 (5 bases each). This CDR3 spans 15 amino acids. Trimming removed 0 bases from V and 2 bases from J, with 7 bases in between. CDR3: CASSLAGDNTGELFF. CDR3 coding DNA: TGTGCCAGCAGTTTAGCGGGGGACAACACCGGGGAGCTGTTTTTT.

A remark on this clonotype: A much larger clone sits a single nucleotide away, making a read error possible. CDR3 sequence reads: CASSFQVEQFF. The CDR3 nucleotides read TGTGCCAGCAGTTTCCAGGTTGAGCAGTTCTTC. The gene calls are TRBV12-3 or TRBV12-4 and TRBJ2-1, with unresolved D. The CDR3 sequence is 11 residues long. V lost 3 bases to trimming and J lost 9 bases, with 6 bases between them.

V gene TRBV5-1 combines with J gene TRBJ2-4; the D gene is possibly TRBD2 (5 bases). The end of the DNA aligns better with TRBJ2-7, so the J call may be wrong. CDR1 and CDR2 from the germline V gene are SGHRS and YFSETQ. The CDR3 consists of 17 residues. In DNA, the CDR3 is TGCGCCAGCAGCTTGCCCCTCGTGGACGGGAACTCCTACGAGCAGTACTTC. Its protein product is CASSLPLVDGNSYEQYF.